These T cell receptor beta chains were read from a single sample in a study of cytomegalovirus exposure and HLA in healthy donors. TCRdb's table, derived via immunoSEQ multiplex PCR, lists solely in-frame clones and lacks some. The data contain some 200,000 clones, around 73% of them singletons. Material: PBMCs. These TCRs come from a woman aged 25 to 39 in good health and CMV-seronegative. Both conserved end residues are part of each CDR3. The D gene is left open where the match is weak. Clone size is stated in some rows and not others, as once, few, many or a class when expanded.

v_gene	d_gene	abundance	j_gene	CDR3nt	CDR3aa
TRBV27	NA	NA	TRBJ2-3	TGTGCCAGCAGCCCAAGTTGGGGGGTAGTAGGAGATACGCAGTATTTT	CASSPSWGVVGDTQYF
TRBV27	NA	NA	TRBJ1-2	TGTGCCAGCAGTTTGAAAGGCAGCAGGAACTATGGCTACACCTTC	CASSLKGSRNYGYTF
TRBV30	TRBD1	NA	TRBJ2-5	TGTGCCTGGGCACCCGACGACAGGGAGGAGACCCAGTACTTC	CAWAPDDREETQYF
TRBV7-8	NA	NA	TRBJ1-2	TGTGCCAGCAGCTTACTCCCGTTGGCTGGCTACACCTTC	CASSLLPLAGYTF
TRBV7-9	TRBD2	NA	TRBJ2-1	TGTGCCAGCAGCTTAAATCGCCTTCGCTCTAGCGGGACCTATGAGCAGTTCTTC	CASSLNRLRSSGTYEQFF
TRBV6-1	NA	once	TRBJ2-5	TGTGCCAGCAAGGAGGCGTTTGCGGGAGAGACCCAGTACTTC	CASKEAFAGETQYF
TRBV4-1	NA	NA	TRBJ2-5	TGCGCCAGCAGCCAAGAGTGGGCTAACCAGCAAGAGACCCAGTACTTC	CASSQEWANQQETQYF
TRBV7-6	TRBD2	NA	TRBJ2-3	TGTGCCACTTCGGCCGGGACTAGCGTAGATACGCAGTATTTT	CATSAGTSVDTQYF
TRBV4-1	TRBD2	few	TRBJ2-1	TGCGCCAGCAGCCAAAGCGTAGCGGGAGGAAGGCGCGGTGAGCAGTTCTTC	CASSQSVAGGRRGEQFF
TRBV7-9	TRBD2	few	TRBJ2-7	TGTGCCAGCAGCTCCCTGGGTAGCGGGATCGGCGAGCAGTACTTC	CASSSLGSGIGEQYF
TRBV28	TRBD1	NA	TRBJ1-2	TGTGCCAGCAGAACCTCGCAGACAGGGATTAACTATGGCTACACCTTC	CASRTSQTGINYGYTF
TRBV2	NA	once	TRBJ1-1	TGTGCCAGCAGTGATACGACAGCCCCGAACACTGAAGCTTTCTTT	CASSDTTAPNTEAFF
TRBV27	TRBD1	NA	TRBJ1-1	TGTGCCAGCAGGCCGGACAGGGGAAGAAACACTGAAGCTTTCTTT	CASRPDRGRNTEAFF
TRBV5-6	TRBD2	NA	TRBJ2-5	TGTGCCAGCAGCTTGGTGGCTAGCGGGGGCCAAGAGACCCAGTACTTC	CASSLVASGGQETQYF
TRBV6-6	TRBD1	NA	TRBJ1-5	TGTGCCAGCAGTTCCTTAGACAGGGGGCTTCAGCCCCAGCATTTT	CASSSLDRGLQPQHF
TRBV19	NA	NA	TRBJ2-5	TGTGCCAGTAGTATATCGGTTGCAGGCTTTCAAGAGACCCAGTACTTC	CASSISVAGFQETQYF
TRBV19	TRBD2	NA	TRBJ2-3	TGTGCCAGTAGTATAACCCGACTAGCGGGAGTGACAGATACGCAGTATTTT	CASSITRLAGVTDTQYF
TRBV4-1	NA	NA	TRBJ1-2	TGCGCCAGCAGCCAAGAGTTGGGGGGGAAGGGGCCTAGCGGCTTC	CASSQELGGKGPSGF
TRBV19	NA	NA	TRBJ1-2	TGTGCCAGTAGTCTACTGCAGGGTAGATATGGCTACACCTTC	CASSLLQGRYGYTF
TRBV15	NA	NA	TRBJ2-3	TGTGCCACCAGCACCCCCTTGCCCGATAGCGGACGACACACAGATACGCAGTATTTT	CATSTPLPDSGRHTDTQYF
TRBV27	NA	NA	TRBJ1-1	TGTGCCAGCAGTTTATCTTCCGCAGGGCGGATGAACACTGAAGCTTTCTTT	CASSLSSAGRMNTEAFF
TRBV5-1	TRBD1	NA	TRBJ1-4	TGCGCCAGCAGCCAAGGGACAGGTTATGAAAAACTGTTTTTT	CASSQGTGYEKLFF
TRBV2	NA	NA	TRBJ2-1	TGTGCCAGTCTGTGGGGGGAGTACAATGAGCAGTTCTTC	CASLWGEYNEQFF
TRBV18	NA	NA	TRBJ2-1	TGTGCCAGCTCACCACGAGGGAACAATGAGCAGTTCTTC	CASSPRGNNEQFF
TRBV2	NA	few	TRBJ2-7	TGTGCCAGCAGCGTCTACGAGCAGTACTTC	CASSVYEQYF
TRBV7-8	TRBD2	NA	TRBJ2-3	TGTGCCAGCAGCTATAGCGGGAGAGCAGATACGCAGTATTTT	CASSYSGRADTQYF
TRBV4-1	TRBD2	NA	TRBJ2-7	TGCACCAGCAGCCAAGATCCGGGACTAACCTACTACGAGCAGTACTTC	CTSSQDPGLTYYEQYF
TRBV6-5	TRBD1	few	TRBJ1-2	TGTGCCAGCAGTTACCGGACAGGACGATCTAACTATGGCTACACCTTC	CASSYRTGRSNYGYTF
TRBV5-1	NA	NA	TRBJ2-3	TGCGCCAGCAGCTTGGCCAGGACACCGAGCACAGATACGCAGTATTTT	CASSLARTPSTDTQYF
TRBV27	NA	NA	TRBJ1-5	TGTGCCAGCAGTTTATCTCGGAGTAGCAATCAGCCCCAGCATTTT	CASSLSRSSNQPQHF
TRBV29-1	TRBD2	NA	TRBJ2-1	TGCAGCGTTGTTAGCGGGGGGGATGAGCAGTTCTTC	CSVVSGGDEQFF
TRBV14	NA	NA	TRBJ2-5	TGTGCCAGCAGCCGACTAGTCCAAGAGACCCAGTACTTC	CASSRLVQETQYF
TRBV12-5	NA	NA	TRBJ1-5	TGTGCTAGTGGTTTGGTACATACAGGGAATCAGCCCCAGCATTTT	CASGLVHTGNQPQHF
TRBV5-1	TRBD1	few	TRBJ1-1	TGCGCCAGCAGCTTGAGAGGGGGCGGTGCGAGAACTGAAGCTTTCTTT	CASSLRGGGARTEAFF
TRBV28	TRBD1	once	TRBJ2-5	TGTGCCAGCACGGACAGGGGGGAGACCCAGTACTTC	CASTDRGETQYF
TRBV9	NA	once	TRBJ2-7	TGTGCCAGCAGCGTAGGAGGGCTGGCCTACGAGCAGTACTTC	CASSVGGLAYEQYF
TRBV2	NA	NA	TRBJ2-5	TGTGCCACCCTCTCCGGGACACCTGAAGAGACCCAGTACTTC	CATLSGTPEETQYF
TRBV5-6	NA	NA	TRBJ2-3	TGTGCCAGCAGCTTGGCGACAGATACGCAGTATTTT	CASSLATDTQYF
TRBV2	NA	few	TRBJ1-1	TGTGCCAGCAGTGTCGCCGGGTGGTACACTGAAGCTTTCTTT	CASSVAGWYTEAFF
TRBV9	NA	NA	TRBJ2-3	TGTGCCAGCAGCGTAGGGGGGGTCCCAGATACGCAGTATTTT	CASSVGGVPDTQYF
TRBV11-2	TRBD1	NA	TRBJ1-1	TGTGTCAGCAGCGTCCGGGACAGTGAGGCTTTCTTT	CVSSVRDSEAFF
TRBV2	TRBD1	NA	TRBJ2-7	TGTGCCAGCAGTAGACAGGGGGCCGGATACGAGCAGTACTTC	CASSRQGAGYEQYF
TRBV6-1	NA	NA	TRBJ2-3	TGTGCCAGCAGTGAAGGACAGAACGTAGATACGCAGTATTTT	CASSEGQNVDTQYF